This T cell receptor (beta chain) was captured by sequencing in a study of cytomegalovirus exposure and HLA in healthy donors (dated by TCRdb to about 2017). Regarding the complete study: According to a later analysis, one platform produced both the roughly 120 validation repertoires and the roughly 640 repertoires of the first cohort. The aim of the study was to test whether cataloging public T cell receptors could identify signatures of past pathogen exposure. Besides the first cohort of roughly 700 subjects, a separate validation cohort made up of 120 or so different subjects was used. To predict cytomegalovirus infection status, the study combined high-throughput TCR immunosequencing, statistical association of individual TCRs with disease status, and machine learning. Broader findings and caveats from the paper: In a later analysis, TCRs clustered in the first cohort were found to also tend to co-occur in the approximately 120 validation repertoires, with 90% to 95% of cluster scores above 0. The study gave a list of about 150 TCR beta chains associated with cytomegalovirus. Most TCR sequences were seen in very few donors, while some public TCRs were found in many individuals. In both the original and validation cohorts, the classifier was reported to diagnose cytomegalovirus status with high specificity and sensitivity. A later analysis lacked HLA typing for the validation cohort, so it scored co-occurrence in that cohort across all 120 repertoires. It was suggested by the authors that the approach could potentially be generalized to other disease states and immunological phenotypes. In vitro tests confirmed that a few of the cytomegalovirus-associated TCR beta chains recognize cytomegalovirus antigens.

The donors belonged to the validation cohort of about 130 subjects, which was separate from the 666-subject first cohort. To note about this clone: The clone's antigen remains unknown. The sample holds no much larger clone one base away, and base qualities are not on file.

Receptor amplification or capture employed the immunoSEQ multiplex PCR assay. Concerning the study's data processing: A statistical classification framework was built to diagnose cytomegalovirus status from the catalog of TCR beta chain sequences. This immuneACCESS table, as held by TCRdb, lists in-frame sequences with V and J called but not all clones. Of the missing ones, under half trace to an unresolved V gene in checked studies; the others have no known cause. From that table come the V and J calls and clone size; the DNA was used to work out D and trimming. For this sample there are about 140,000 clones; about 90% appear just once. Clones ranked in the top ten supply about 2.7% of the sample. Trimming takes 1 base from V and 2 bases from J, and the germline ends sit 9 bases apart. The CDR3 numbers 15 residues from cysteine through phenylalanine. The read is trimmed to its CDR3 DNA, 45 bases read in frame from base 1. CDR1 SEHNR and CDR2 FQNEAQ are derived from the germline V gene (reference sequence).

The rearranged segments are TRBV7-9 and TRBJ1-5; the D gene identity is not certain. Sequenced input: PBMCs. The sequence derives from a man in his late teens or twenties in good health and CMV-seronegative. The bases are TGTGCCAGCAGCTTAGACAAATATGGCAATCAGCCCCAGCATTTT. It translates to CASSLDKYGNQPQHF. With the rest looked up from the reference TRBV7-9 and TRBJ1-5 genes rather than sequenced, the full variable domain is DTGVSQNPRHKITKRGQNVTFRCDPISEHNRLYWYRQTLGQGPEFLTYFQNEAQLEKSRLLSDRFSAERPKGSFSTLEIQRTEQGDSAMYLCASSLDKYGNQPQHFGDGTRLSIL.